The 27 T cell receptor beta chains below were found in one sample sequenced in a study of blood T cell repertoires in COVID-19. Here immunoSEQ multiplex PCR was the method, and the copy in TCRdb shows in-frame clones only, minus some. The repertoire holds roughly 160,000 clones, with approximately 85% as singletons. Sequencing input: peripheral blood. These receptors originate from a woman aged 60-75 years with COVID-19, enrolled during active disease.

The gene calls are TRBV5-1 and TRBJ2-7; D gene uncertain. CDR3 length: 11 residues. Germline CDR1 and CDR2: SGHRS and YFSETQ. V gave up 1 base and J gave up 7 bases, with 6 bases separating them. The CDR3 loop reads CASSLSTEQYF. The CDR3 DNA reads as TGCGCCAGCAGCTTGTCGACAGAGCAGTACTTC.

V gene TRBV4-3 combines with J gene TRBJ1-5; 10 bases match TRBD1. From germline, CDR1 is LGHNA and CDR2 YSLEER. V was pared by 4 bases and J by 2 bases, with 5 bases of the junction left unmatched. CDR3 size: 16 residues. The CDR3 sequence is CASSPDRGRGNQPQHF. CDR3 DNA: TGCGCCAGCAGCCCTGACAGGGGGCGAGGCAATCAGCCCCAGCATTTT.

About this clone: The identical CDR3 is also encoded by other nucleotide sequences in the sample. DNA for the CDR3: TGTGCCAGCAGATTTGTAGCAGGGGGGCTTTATGAGCAGTTCTTC. Protein: CASRFVAGGLYEQFF. The chain links TRBV28 to TRBJ2-1, with D perhaps matching TRBD1 (7 bases). This CDR3 is 15 amino acids long. Trimming stripped 6 bases from V and 8 bases from J, with 20 bases between. Germline CDR1 reads MDHEN; CDR2 reads SYDVKM. The full variable domain, in which reference TRBV28 and TRBJ2-1 provide the parts outside the CDR3, is DVKVTQSSRYLVKRTGEKVFLECVQDMDHENMFWYRQDPGLGLRLIYFSYDVKMKEKGDIPEGYSVSREKKERFSLILESASTNQTSMYLCASRFVAGGLYEQFFGPGTRLTVL.

The chain links TRBV6-5 to TRBJ1-1, with 7 bases lining up with TRBD1. The V gene end was trimmed by 2 bases and the J gene end by 5 bases; junction bases not matched to a gene: 11. This CDR3 region has 16 residues. The germline gives CDR1 MNHEY, CDR2 SVGAGI. CDR3 amino acids: CASSYDLRKGATEAFF. In nucleotides, the CDR3 is TGTGCCAGCAGTTACGATTTGAGGAAGGGGGCGACTGAAGCTTTCTTT.

The rearrangement joins TRBV9 to TRBJ1-5; the D gene is possibly TRBD1 (6 bases). This CDR3 is built from 14 residues. Germline-derived CDR1 and CDR2 are SGDLS and YYNGEE. The ends were cut back, 0 bases at V and 5 bases at J, with 9 bases in the middle. CDR3 amino acids: CASSVDPGDQPQHF. The DNA for the CDR3 is TGTGCCAGCAGCGTAGATCCAGGGGATCAGCCCCAGCATTTT.

Of note for this clone: Other DNA sequences in this specimen translate into the identical CDR3. The chain recombines TRBV12-3 or TRBV12-4 with TRBJ1-2; a weak D match, TRBD1 (5 bases). Trimming took 5 bases from V and 2 from J, leaving 9 bases between them. This CDR3 spans 13 amino acids. The CDR3 DNA reads as TGTGCCAGCAGTCTGGACACAAACTATGGCTACACCTTC. It is translated as CASSLDTNYGYTF.

J is TRBJ2-6 and V is TRBV29-1; the D is unclear. Trimming removed 1 base from V and 0 bases from J, with 10 bases in between. Germline CDR1 SQVTM, CDR2 ANQGSEA. CDR3 length: 16 residues. CDR3 DNA: TGCAGCGTTGAAGGCGAACCAATCTCTGGGGCCAACGTCCTGACTTTC. Translation gives CSVEGEPISGANVLTF.

The chain uses TRBV3-1 (or the pseudogene TRBV3-2) and TRBJ1-4; 9 nucleotides match TRBD1. The CDR3 loop spans 14 amino acids. J gave up 6 bases and V 3 bases, and 2 bases lay outside the gene matches. Germline CDR1 and CDR2: LGHDT and YNNKEL (reference sequence). CDR3 sequence: CASSQTGGDEKLFF. The DNA for the CDR3 is TGTGCCAGCAGCCAGACAGGGGGTGATGAAAAACTGTTTTTT.

The chain combines TRBV9 with TRBJ2-1; 7 bases agree with TRBD1. This CDR3 has 18 amino acids. CDR1 is SGDLS and CDR2 is YYNGEE in the germline V gene. The junction had 14 bases not matched to a gene; V was cut back by 0 bases and J by 5 bases. Here the CDR3 reads CASSVAGQTIGRDNEQFF. CDR3 DNA: TGTGCCAGCAGCGTAGCGGGACAGACAATAGGAAGGGACAATGAGCAGTTCTTC.

The CDR3 DNA reads as TGTGCCATCAGTGATAAACAGGGAGGCACAGATACGCAGTATTTT. Amino acid sequence: CAISDKQGGTDTQYF. The V call is TRBV10-3, the J call TRBJ2-3; possible D gene TRBD1, 6 bases. Germline assignment: CDR1 ENHRY and CDR2 SYGVKD. CDR3 size: 15 residues. V was shortened by 3 bases and J by 1 base, with 11 bases between the two germline ends.

The chain has TRBV18 and TRBJ2-6, with D maybe TRBD1 (6 bases). The CDR3 has 15 residues. Germline values: CDR1 KGHSH, CDR2 LQKENI. The V end was cut by 8 bases, the J end by 4 bases, with 15 bases between. DNA of the CDR3: TGTGCCAGCGCCACAGGGACGGAAGGGGCCAACGTCCTGACTTTC. Amino acids: CASATGTEGANVLTF.

CDR3 DNA: TGTGCCAGCAGTCAGGGACAGGGGGCAACGTACGTC. This sequence encodes CASSQGQGATYV. This sequence joins TRBV6-6 and TRBJ2-7, with TRBD1 matching over 12 bases. The CDR3 loop spans 12 amino acids. The ends lost 5 bases at V and 12 bases at J; junction bases unmatched: 5. Germline CDR1 is MNHNY and CDR2 is SVGAGI (reference sequence).

The chain is built from TRBV6-5 and TRBJ2-5; 9 nucleotides align to TRBD1. Germline CDR1 is MNHEY and CDR2 is SVGAGI. The junction had 8 bases not matched to a gene; V was cut back by 6 bases and J by 6 bases. This CDR3 comprises 14 residues. CDR3 nucleotide sequence: TGTGCCAGCAGCTCCGGGACAGGGAGGAAGACCCAGTACTTC. The encoded protein is CASSSGTGRKTQYF.

The chain is built from TRBV7-3 and TRBJ2-1, with D tentatively TRBD1 (6 bases). V lost 7 bases and J lost 2, with 18 bases in between. The germline V gene has CDR1 SGHTA and CDR2 FQGTGA. CDR3 length: 16 residues. In DNA form, the CDR3 reads TGTGCCAGCACCAAAACCACAGGGATACCCTACAATGAGCAGTTCTTC. Its protein is CASTKTTGIPYNEQFF.

This clone has just a few counts. The CDR3 DNA follows: TGTGCCACCAGCAGAGATGTGGCACAGGGAGTCTACGAGCAGTACTTC. Translating it yields CATSRDVAQGVYEQYF. The rearrangement uses TRBV15 and TRBJ2-7, with D perhaps TRBD1 (6 bases). This CDR3 contains 16 residues. Trimming stripped 0 bases from V and 3 bases from J, with 15 bases between. Germline V CDR1 and CDR2: LNHNV, YYDKDF (reference sequence).

This chain joins TRBV2 and TRBJ1-5; 7 positions match TRBD1. The V segment lost 8 bases and the J segment 4 bases; nucleotides outside the gene matches: 5. The CDR3 length is 13 residues. Per the germline V gene, CDR1 is SNHLY and CDR2 is FYNNEI. CDR3 sequence (DNA): TGTGCCAGCTGGACAGGTGGAAATCAGCCCCAGCATTTT. This sequence encodes CASWTGGNQPQHF.

This clone was detected once. CDR3 loop: CASSFSPSRSTDTQYF. The CDR3 DNA reads as TGTGCCAGCAGCTTTTCCCCTAGCCGATCCACAGATACGCAGTATTTT. This sequence joins TRBV5-6 and TRBJ2-3; maybe TRBD2 (5 bases). Trimming removed 2 bases from V and 2 bases from J, with 15 bases in between. This CDR3 comprises 16 residues. Germline lookup yields CDR1 SGHDT and CDR2 YYEEEE.

V usage is TRBV6-4 and J usage is TRBJ2-3; 11 nucleotides agree with TRBD2. The ends lost 6 bases at V and 6 bases at J; junction bases unmatched: 8. Germline loops: CDR1 MRHNA, CDR2 SNTAGT. This CDR3 comprises 15 residues. The DNA for the CDR3 is TGTGCCAGCAGCGCACTAGCGGGAGTGACGGATACGCAGTATTTT. Translation: CASSALAGVTDTQYF.

This clone was detected a few times. The CDR3 nucleotides read TGCGCCAGCGGCGCAGGGCGGGGAGATACGCAGTATTTT. The encoded protein is CASGAGRGDTQYF. The genes are TRBV10-2 and TRBJ2-3; D is possibly TRBD2 (6 bases). Trimming cost V 8 bases and J 5 bases, with 14 bases left between them. The germline CDR1 and CDR2 sequences are WSHSY and SAAADI. The CDR3 has 13 residues.

The CDR3 loop reads CASSPGLAEKGEQFF. In DNA form, the CDR3 reads TGTGCCAGCTCACCGGGCCTAGCGGAAAAGGGGGAGCAGTTCTTC. The chain carries TRBV18 and TRBJ2-1, with 7 bases lining up with TRBD2. Trimming at V came to 3 bases and at J to 10 bases, leaving 12 bases not matched to a gene. This CDR3 spans 15 amino acids. Germline loops: CDR1 KGHSH, CDR2 LQKENI.

The genes are TRBV6-6 and TRBJ1-1; the match to TRBD1 covers 10 bases. This CDR3 comprises 12 residues. CDR1 is MNHNY, CDR2 SVGAGI, per germline (reference sequence). V shed 5 bases, J shed 10 bases, and the junction held 4 bases outside the gene matches. This chain's CDR3 is CASSDRGPGAFF. CDR3 nucleotides: TGTGCCAGCAGTGACAGGGGGCCTGGAGCTTTCTTT.

The CDR3 DNA is TGCGCCAGCAGCTTGGGGCAGGGAAGGACTGAAGCTTTCTTT. It specifies CASSLGQGRTEAFF. The rearrangement uses TRBV5-1 and TRBJ1-1; D may be TRBD1 (5 bases). V lost 0 bases, J lost 5 bases, and 11 bases lay in between. This CDR3 comprises 14 residues. In germline, CDR1 is SGHRS, CDR2 YFSETQ.

This clone was picked up many times. J is TRBJ1-2 and V is TRBV25-1, with TRBD1 matching over 9 bases. V was clipped by 6 bases and J by 6 bases; unmatched bases: 8. This CDR3 has 14 amino acids. Germline CDR1 is MGHDK and CDR2 is SYGVNS. CDR3 coding DNA: TGTGCCAGCAGAAGGACAGGGGAGGTGGATGGCTACACCTTC. Its translation: CASRRTGEVDGYTF.

This chain uses TRBV7-8 with TRBJ2-5; 9 bases match TRBD2. CDR3 size: 16 residues. Germline assignment: CDR1 SGHVS and CDR2 FQNEAQ. J gave up 2 bases and V 5 bases, and 9 bases lay outside the gene matches. This CDR3 reads CASSPRLAGLQETQYF. CDR3 coding DNA: TGTGCCAGCAGCCCCCGTCTAGCGGGGCTACAAGAGACCCAGTACTTC.

The chain links TRBV6-5 to TRBJ2-1; the D gene is possibly TRBD1 (5 bases). Trimming took 4 bases from V and 3 from J, leaving 10 bases between them. The CDR3 consists of 14 residues. Germline V gives CDR1 MNHEY, CDR2 SVGAGI. In DNA form, the CDR3 reads TGTGCCAGCAGTTTCTTAACAGGCTACAATGAGCAGTTCTTC. This gives the protein CASSFLTGYNEQFF.

The chain combines TRBV6-4 with TRBJ1-4; D gene ambiguous. Germline CDR1 MRHNA, CDR2 SNTAGT. The CDR3 covers 13 residues. V lost 2 bases, J lost 8 bases, and 9 bases lay in between. CDR3 nucleotide sequence: TGTGCCAGCAGTGACGTGGCGGGGGAAAAACTGTTTTTT. Protein: CASSDVAGEKLFF.

Notes on this clone: Other DNA sequences of this sample code for an identical CDR3. This rearrangement joins TRBV5-1 to TRBJ2-1; D is unresolved. V was trimmed by 2 bases and J by 0 bases, leaving 9 bases between them. CDR3 length equals 15 residues. Looked up from germline, CDR1 is SGHRS and CDR2 is YFSETQ. CDR3 residues: CASSLGSGSYNEQFF. The CDR3 DNA reads TGCGCCAGCAGCTTAGGTTCGGGCTCCTACAATGAGCAGTTCTTC.